Each of the 21 T cell receptor beta chains below was sequenced from the same sample in a study of graft-versus-host responses after intestinal transplantation. Assay: immunoSEQ multiplex PCR; the TCRdb copy retains only in-frame clones and omits some. This sample carries approximately 38,000 clones, over 80% of them seen once, and the ten largest clones take under 4%. The source was PBMCs, collected roughly 34 months after transplant. These receptors all stem from a human patient who received an intestinal transplant, so some T cells may come from the graft donor.

The chain recombines TRBV28 with TRBJ1-5; TRBD1 matches at 9 bases. The CDR3 has 14 residues. Per germline, CDR1 MDHEN and CDR2 SYDVKM. Losses at the gene ends were 3 bases for V and 4 bases for J; bases not matched to a gene: 1. CDR3 bases: TGTGCCAGCAGTTTTGGGACAGGGAATCAGCCCCAGCATTTT. Translated, it gives CASSFGTGNQPQHF. The full variable domain, with the rest looked up from reference TRBV28 and TRBJ1-5, is DVKVTQSSRYLVKRTGEKVFLECVQDMDHENMFWYRQDPGLGLRLIYFSYDVKMKEKGDIPEGYSVSREKKERFSLILESASTNQTSMYLCASSFGTGNQPQHFGDGTRLSIL.

This rearrangement joins TRBV28 to TRBJ1-1; D perhaps matches TRBD1 (6 bases). The CDR3 has 12 amino acids. V lost 6 bases and J 5 bases, leaving 10 bases between the germline ends. The germline V gene encodes CDR1 MDHEN and CDR2 SYDVKM. The CDR3 region is CASRRTGTEAFF. The DNA of the CDR3 is TGTGCCAGCAGACGCACAGGGACTGAAGCTTTCTTT.

In nucleotides, the CDR3 is TGTGCCAGTAGTATGGAGGGCGGAGGCTATGGCTACACCTTC. Translation gives CASSMEGGGYGYTF. The chain is built from TRBV19 and TRBJ1-2; D is unresolved. The length of the CDR3 is 14 residues. Germline CDR1 and CDR2: LNHDA and SQIVND (reference sequence). V was trimmed by 3 bases and J by 4 bases, leaving 12 bases between them.

This clone turned up a few times. This chain uses TRBV5-4 with TRBJ2-5, with TRBD1 identical over 9 bases. Per germline, CDR1 SGHNT and CDR2 YYREEE (reference sequence). This CDR3 is built from 16 residues. V shed 4 bases and J 0 bases; nucleotides not matched to a gene: 7. The CDR3 spells CASSKKWTGDQETQYF. The CDR3 nucleotides are TGTGCCAGCAGCAAAAAATGGACAGGGGACCAAGAGACCCAGTACTTC.

The chain uses TRBV18 and TRBJ1-4; perhaps TRBD1 as D (6 bases). There are 15 residues in the CDR3. CDR1 is KGHSH and CDR2 is LQKENI in the germline V gene. Trimming removed 1 base at V and 6 bases at J, with 12 bases between. The CDR3, as DNA: TGTGCCAGCTCACCACGGGCAGGGGAGGATGAAAAACTGTTTTTT. It codes for CASSPRAGEDEKLFF.

The rearrangement links TRBV2 to TRBJ2-4, with 9 bases aligning to TRBD2. Trimming took 2 bases from V and 8 from J; bases not matched to a gene: 13. CDR1 is SNHLY, CDR2 FYNNEI, per germline. The CDR3 loop spans 17 amino acids. The chain's CDR3 is CASSESWLAGFVDIQYF. CDR3 DNA sequence: TGTGCCAGCAGTGAAAGTTGGCTAGCGGGGTTCGTTGACATTCAGTACTTC.

The V and J genes are TRBV5-5 and TRBJ2-7, with a tentative D call TRBD2 (5 bases). This CDR3 region has 14 residues. V was shortened by 0 bases and J by 0 bases, with 7 bases between the two germline ends. Germline CDR1 SGHKS, CDR2 YYEKEE (reference sequence). This chain's CDR3 is CASSLVGGSYEQYF. Written as DNA, the CDR3 is TGTGCCAGCAGCTTGGTAGGAGGCTCCTACGAGCAGTACTTC.

The DNA of the CDR3 is TGTGCCAGCCAGGACCGGGACAGCTCCTACGAGCAGTACTTC. This encodes CASQDRDSSYEQYF. The chain uses TRBV7-9 and TRBJ2-7; 7 bases are a match to TRBD1. Germline CDR1 and CDR2: SEHNR and FQNEAQ (reference sequence). V lost 8 bases, J lost 0 bases, and 7 bases stayed unmatched. This CDR3 contains 14 residues.

This chain links TRBV11-1 with TRBJ2-1; D is uncertain. The germline V gene encodes CDR1 SGHAT and CDR2 FQDESV (reference sequence). The CDR3 consists of 13 residues. V was clipped by 0 bases and J by 5 bases, with 5 bases between them. The DNA of the CDR3 is TGTGCCAGCAGCTTAGCGCCCGACAATGAGCAGTTCTTC. Translated, it gives CASSLAPDNEQFF.

The chain has TRBV6-5 and TRBJ1-2, with a tentative D call TRBD1 (6 bases). V lost 2 bases, J lost 7 bases, and 17 bases lay in between. This CDR3 spans 15 amino acids. In germline, CDR1 is MNHEY, CDR2 SVGAGI. CDR3 coding DNA: TGTGCCAGCAGTTACACCGAAGGGGGGGCCTCTGGCTACACCTTC. This encodes CASSYTEGGASGYTF.

The rearrangement uses TRBV6-1 and TRBJ2-3; D assignment may be TRBD1 or TRBD2 (7 bases each). The V end was cut by 0 bases, the J end by 4 bases, with 14 bases between. CDR3 length: 16 amino acids. Germline assignment: CDR1 MNHNS and CDR2 SASEGT. The CDR3 DNA is TGTGCCAGCAGTGAAGCGCAGGGGGGGGCCGCAGATACGCAGTATTTT. Translating gives CASSEAQGGAADTQYF.

The chain combines TRBV2 with TRBJ1-5, with 7 bases lining up with TRBD1. CDR3 size: 13 residues. In germline, CDR1 is SNHLY, CDR2 FYNNEI. The V and J ends lost 5 bases and 5 bases, in that order; junction bases with no gene match: 3. The CDR3 bases are TGTGCCAGCAGTAATACAGGGGATCAGCCCCAGCATTTT. Translation: CASSNTGDQPQHF.

The rearrangement uses TRBV28 and TRBJ2-1, with D perhaps TRBD2 (6 bases). Germline loops: CDR1 MDHEN, CDR2 SYDVKM. The CDR3 consists of 14 residues. V lost 2 bases to trimming and J lost 7 bases, with 12 bases between them. The DNA of the CDR3 is TGTGCCAGCAGTTTACGGGAGTTGGAAAATGAGCAGTTCTTC. Translating gives CASSLRELENEQFF.

The chain links TRBV5-1 to TRBJ1-6; D is undetermined. Between the trimmed V and J ends, which lost 4 bases and 11 bases, there was a span of 13 bases. The germline V gene has CDR1 SGHRS and CDR2 YFSETQ. The CDR3 totals 13 residues. The CDR3 bases are TGCGCCAGCAGCCCCGCGGGCGCCCCACCCCTCCACTTT. This encodes CASSPAGAPPLHF.

The genes are TRBV6-5 and TRBJ1-6; 8 positions match TRBD1. Losses at the gene ends were 6 bases for V and 10 bases for J; bases not matched to a gene: 8. CDR1 and CDR2 from the germline V gene are MNHEY and SVGAGI. The length of the CDR3 is 14 residues. The CDR3 DNA follows: TGTGCCAGCAGCAACATACAGGGGGAATCACCCCTCCACTTT. It specifies CASSNIQGESPLHF.

The chain recombines TRBV5-4 with TRBJ1-2, with a possible D match to TRBD1 (6 bases). The CDR3 is 14 residues long. Germline loops: CDR1 SGHNT, CDR2 YYREEE (reference sequence). The V and J ends lost 4 bases and 7 bases respectively, with 17 bases between them. CDR3 protein: CASSTLQGGGGYTF. Written as DNA, the CDR3 is TGTGCCAGCAGCACCTTACAGGGCGGTGGTGGCTACACCTTC.

The chain carries TRBV4-2 and TRBJ2-5; TRBD2 matches at 10 bases. The DNA end favors TRBJ2-7, so the J call may be wrong. There are 15 residues in the CDR3. Germline loops: CDR1 LGHNA, CDR2 YNFKEQ. The CDR3 DNA reads TGTGCCAGCAGCCCCGGGACTAGCGAGAACTACGAGCAGTACTTC. Residues: CASSPGTSENYEQYF.

This chain links TRBV28 with TRBJ2-7; D is perhaps TRBD2 (5 bases). Trimming removed 4 bases at V and 4 bases at J, with 11 bases between. This CDR3 is 13 amino acids long. Germline V gene sequence: CDR1 MDHEN, CDR2 SYDVKM. CDR3 DNA sequence: TGTGCCAGCAGTTCCAAGGACTTTTACGAGCAGTACTTC. Translation: CASSSKDFYEQYF.

The rearrangement links TRBV11-2 to TRBJ2-5; no clear D. CDR3 length equals 14 residues. Trimming left V 1 base short and J 5 bases short, with 11 bases between. Germline V lookup: CDR1 SGHAT, CDR2 FQNNGV. The CDR3 sequence: CASSLVGRLETQYF. In DNA form, the CDR3 reads TGTGCCAGCAGCTTAGTCGGTAGGCTCGAGACCCAGTACTTC.

V is TRBV28 and J is TRBJ1-2; D is uncertain. V lost 7 bases to trimming and J lost 5 bases, with 20 bases between them. This CDR3 spans 15 amino acids. CDR1 is MDHEN and CDR2 is SYDVKM in the germline V gene. The CDR3 DNA follows: TGTGCCAGCACCCGCCCCGGCAGAGAGAGATATGGCTACACCTTC. Protein product: CASTRPGRERYGYTF.

J is TRBJ2-2 and V is TRBV14; D unresolved. This CDR3 spans 13 amino acids. From germline, CDR1 is SGHDN and CDR2 FVKESK. The V end lost 2 bases, the J end lost 4 bases, and 5 bases lay between the germline ends. CDR3 loop: CASSQWSTGELFF. In DNA form, the CDR3 reads TGTGCCAGCAGCCAATGGTCCACCGGGGAGCTGTTTTTT. Variable domain in full (rest from reference TRBV14 and TRBJ2-2): EAGVTQFPSHSVIEKGQTVTLRCDPISGHDNLYWYRRVMGKEIKFLLHFVKESKQDESGMPNNRFLAERTGGTYSTLKVQPAELEDSGVYFCASSQWSTGELFFGEGSRLTVL.